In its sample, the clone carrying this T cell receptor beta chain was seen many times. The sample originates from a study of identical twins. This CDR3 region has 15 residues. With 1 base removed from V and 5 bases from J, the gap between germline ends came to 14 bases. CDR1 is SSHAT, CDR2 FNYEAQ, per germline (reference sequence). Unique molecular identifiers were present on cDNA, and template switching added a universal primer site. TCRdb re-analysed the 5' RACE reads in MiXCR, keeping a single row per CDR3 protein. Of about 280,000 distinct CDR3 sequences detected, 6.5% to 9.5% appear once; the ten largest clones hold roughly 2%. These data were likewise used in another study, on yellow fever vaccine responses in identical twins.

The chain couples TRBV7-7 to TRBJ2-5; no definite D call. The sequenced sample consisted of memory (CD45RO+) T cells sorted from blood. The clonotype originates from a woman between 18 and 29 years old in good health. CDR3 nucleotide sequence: TGTGCCAGCAGCTTAGGTGTACTACCACGGGAGACCCAGTACTTC. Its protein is CASSLGVLPRETQYF.